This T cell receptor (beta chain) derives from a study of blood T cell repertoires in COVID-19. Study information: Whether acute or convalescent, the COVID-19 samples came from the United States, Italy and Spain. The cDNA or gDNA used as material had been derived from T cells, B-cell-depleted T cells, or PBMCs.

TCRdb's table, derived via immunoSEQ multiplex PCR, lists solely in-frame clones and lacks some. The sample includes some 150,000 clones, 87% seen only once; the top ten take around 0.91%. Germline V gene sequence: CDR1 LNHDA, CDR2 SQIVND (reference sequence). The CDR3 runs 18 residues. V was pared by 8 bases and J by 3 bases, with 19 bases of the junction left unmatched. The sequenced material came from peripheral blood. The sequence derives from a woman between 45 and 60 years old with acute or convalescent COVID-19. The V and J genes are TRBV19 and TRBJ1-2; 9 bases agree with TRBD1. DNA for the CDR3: TGTGCCAGTCGCGTACCGGGAACAGGGGGCCCGGGGCACTATGGCTACACCTTC. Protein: CASRVPGTGGPGHYGYTF.